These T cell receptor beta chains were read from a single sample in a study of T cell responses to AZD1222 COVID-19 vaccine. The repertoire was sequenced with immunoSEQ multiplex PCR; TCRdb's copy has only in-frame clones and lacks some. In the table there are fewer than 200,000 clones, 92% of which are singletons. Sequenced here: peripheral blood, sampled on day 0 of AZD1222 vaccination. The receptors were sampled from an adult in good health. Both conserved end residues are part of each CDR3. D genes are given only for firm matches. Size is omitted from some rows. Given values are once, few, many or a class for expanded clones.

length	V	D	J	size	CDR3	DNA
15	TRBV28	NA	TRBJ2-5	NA	CASSLAARDGAAQYF	TGTGCCAGCAGCCTCGCCGCAAGGGACGGAGCTGCCCAGTACTTC
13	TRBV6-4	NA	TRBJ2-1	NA	CASSEGELMEQFF	TGTGCCAGCAGTGAAGGGGAGCTTATGGAGCAGTTCTTC
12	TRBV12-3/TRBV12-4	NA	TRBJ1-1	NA	CASSYMRTEAFF	TGTGCCAGCAGTTATATGCGGACTGAAGCTTTCTTT
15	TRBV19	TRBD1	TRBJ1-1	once	CASSADRAFGTEAFF	TGTGCCAGTAGTGCCGACAGGGCATTTGGCACTGAAGCTTTCTTT
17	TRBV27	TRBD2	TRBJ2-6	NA	CASTLAGGTSGANVLTF	TGTGCCAGCACCCTAGCGGGTGGGACCTCTGGGGCCAACGTCCTGACTTTC
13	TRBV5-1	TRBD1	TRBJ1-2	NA	CASREGQIYGYTF	TGCGCCAGCCGGGAGGGACAGATCTATGGCTACACCTTC
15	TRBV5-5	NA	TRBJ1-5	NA	CASSLGQGGNQPQHF	TGTGCCAGCAGCTTGGGGCAGGGAGGCAATCAGCCCCAGCATTTT
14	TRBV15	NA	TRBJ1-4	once	CATSRDPTNEKLFF	TGTGCCACCAGCCGGGACCCAACTAATGAAAAACTGTTTTTT
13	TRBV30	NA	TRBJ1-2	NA	CAWSVQGTYGYTF	TGTGCCTGGAGTGTACAAGGGACCTATGGCTACACCTTC
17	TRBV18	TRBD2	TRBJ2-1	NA	CASSPGLAGGRYNEQFF	TGTGCCAGCTCACCAGGCTTGGCGGGGGGAAGATACAATGAGCAGTTCTTC
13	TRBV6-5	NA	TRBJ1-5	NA	CASSFGQNQPQHF	TGTGCCAGCAGTTTCGGACAGAATCAGCCCCAGCATTTT
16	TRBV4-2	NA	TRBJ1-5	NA	CASSQEEGPSNQPQHF	TGTGCCAGCAGCCAAGAAGAGGGGCCTAGCAATCAGCCCCAGCATTTT
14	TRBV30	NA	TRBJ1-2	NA	CAWSHLMVDYGYTF	TGTGCCTGGAGTCATCTTATGGTTGACTATGGCTACACCTTC
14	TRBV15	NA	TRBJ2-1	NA	CATSRALTGYEQFF	TGTGCCACCAGCAGAGCGCTTACAGGGTATGAGCAGTTCTTC
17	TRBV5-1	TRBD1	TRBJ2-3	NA	CASSLAPTGGVSDTQYF	TGCGCCAGCAGCTTGGCCCCTACAGGGGGCGTTTCAGATACGCAGTATTTT
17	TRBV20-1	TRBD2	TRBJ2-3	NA	CSASKSGGSPSTDTQYF	TGCAGTGCTAGTAAGAGCGGGGGAAGCCCCAGCACAGATACGCAGTATTTT
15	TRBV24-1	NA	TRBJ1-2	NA	CATSDSDPGAYGYTF	TGTGCCACCAGTGACTCGGACCCAGGAGCTTATGGCTACACCTTC
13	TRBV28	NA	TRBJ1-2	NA	CASSLDTDYGYTF	TGTGCCAGCAGCCTTGACACGGACTATGGCTACACCTTC
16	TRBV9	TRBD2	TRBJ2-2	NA	CASSVVSAGYTGELFF	TGTGCCAGCAGCGTAGTTTCAGCGGGGTACACCGGGGAGCTGTTTTTT
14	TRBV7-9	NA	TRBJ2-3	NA	CASSLPDFTDTQYF	TGTGCCAGCAGCCTTCCGGACTTCACAGATACGCAGTATTTT
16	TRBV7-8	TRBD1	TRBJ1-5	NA	CASSSSSDRGPRPQHF	TGTGCCAGCAGCTCCTCTAGCGACAGGGGCCCTCGACCCCAGCATTTT
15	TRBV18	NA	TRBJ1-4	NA	CASSPTRTAREKLFF	TGTGCCAGCTCACCGACTCGGACGGCCCGGGAAAAACTGTTTTTT
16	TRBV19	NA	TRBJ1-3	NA	CATLNPRGSSGNTIYF	TGTGCCACCCTTAATCCTCGGGGGAGCTCTGGAAACACCATATATTTT
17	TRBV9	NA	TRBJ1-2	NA	CASTGDQGGTANYGYTF	TGTGCCAGTACGGGCGACCAGGGAGGAACAGCTAACTATGGCTACACCTTC
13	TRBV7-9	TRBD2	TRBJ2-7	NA	CASSLSAGDEQYF	TGTGCCAGCAGCTTAAGTGCGGGAGACGAGCAGTACTTC
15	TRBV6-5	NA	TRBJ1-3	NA	CASSPSVYSGNTIYF	TGTGCCAGCTCCCCGTCAGTCTATTCTGGAAACACCATATATTTT